A single sample gave rise to the 19 T cell receptor beta chains below, sequenced in a study of blood T cell repertoires in COVID-19 (dated by TCRdb to 2020 to 2021). The library was produced with the immunoSEQ multiplex PCR assay. TCRdb limited this immuneACCESS table to in-frame rearrangements with V and J called. A share of clones is missing; checked studies link under half to unresolved V genes, and the rest is unexplained. This sample comprises 65,000 to 70,000 clones, about 86% of them detected only once. The ten largest clones add up to more than 3.5% of the sample. Sequencing input: peripheral blood. These receptors originate from a man aged 45-65 years with acute or convalescent COVID-19.

This clone was found once. CDR3 nucleotide sequence: TGTGCCAGCAGCCACGGACTAGCGGGGCACACCGGGGAGCTGTTTTTT. Its protein is CASSHGLAGHTGELFF. V gene TRBV3-1 (or the pseudogene TRBV3-2) combines with J gene TRBJ2-2, with 12 bases that match TRBD2. CDR3 size: 16 residues. The V and J ends lost 3 bases and 3 bases, in that order; junction bases with no gene match: 2. Germline-derived CDR1 and CDR2 are LGHDT and YNNKEL (reference sequence).

The V gene is TRBV7-9, the J gene TRBJ2-7, with unresolved D. The CDR3 length is 16 residues. V was clipped by 5 bases and J by 0 bases, with 17 bases between them. CDR1 is SEHNR and CDR2 is FQNEAQ in the germline V gene (reference sequence). The CDR3 DNA reads TGTGCCAGCAGCGCATACGGTACAGCATTCTCCTACGAGCAGTACTTC. Its protein is CASSAYGTAFSYEQYF.

The chain employs TRBV6-5 and TRBJ1-1; D is unresolved. The V and J ends lost 6 bases and 1 base respectively, with 9 bases between them. From germline, CDR1 is MNHEY and CDR2 SVGAGI. The CDR3 spans 13 residues. CDR3 nucleotides: TGTGCCAGCAGACGAGGGTCGAACACTGAAGCTTTCTTT. Translation: CASRRGSNTEAFF.

This clone has only one observation. This chain connects TRBV7-8 to TRBJ2-2; a weak D match, TRBD1 (7 bases). Trimming cost V 1 base and J 6 bases, with 9 bases left between them. Germline V gene sequence: CDR1 SGHVS, CDR2 FQNEAQ. The CDR3 extends over 14 amino acids. In DNA form, the CDR3 reads TGTGCCAGCAGCTTAGGCAGGGGGGCCGGGGAGCTGTTTTTT. This translates into CASSLGRGAGELFF.

The chain links TRBV15 to TRBJ2-3; D gene ambiguous. V lost 1 base and J lost 4, with 6 bases in between. The CDR3 is 13 amino acids. Germline-derived CDR1 and CDR2 are LNHNV and YYDKDF (reference sequence). As DNA, the CDR3 is TGTGCCACCAGCAGAGTTCGGGCAGATACGCAGTATTTT. Encoded protein: CATSRVRADTQYF.

The CDR3 nucleotides are TGCAGTGCTAACCCGCGGGAGACCCAGTACTTC. As protein: CSANPRETQYF. This chain connects TRBV20-1 to TRBJ2-5; D uncertain. The CDR3 spans 11 residues. The V gene lost 4 bases and the J gene lost 5 bases, with 8 bases spanning the gap. Germline V gives CDR1 DFQATT, CDR2 SNEGSKA (reference sequence).

The chain has TRBV4-2 and TRBJ1-2, with 7 bases that match TRBD1. The CDR3 is 16 residues long. With 1 base clipped from V and 0 bases from J, the junction kept 5 bases outside the gene matches. CDR1 and CDR2 (germline): LGHNA, YNFKEQ. CDR3 DNA sequence: TGTGCCAGCAGCCAAGGAGGGGGCTTCACTAACTATGGCTACACCTTC. Residues: CASSQGGGFTNYGYTF.

This chain links TRBV18 with TRBJ2-7; D gene ambiguous. This CDR3 is 12 amino acids long. Germline CDR1 and CDR2: KGHSH and LQKENI. Trimming took off 6 bases at V and 3 bases at J, with 9 bases between the two ends. CDR3 sequence reads: CASSPSLYEQYF. CDR3 nucleotides: TGTGCCAGCTCGCCTAGTCTCTACGAGCAGTACTTC.

This clone showed up just a few times. The chain links TRBV5-1 to TRBJ1-2; 7 nucleotides match TRBD1. CDR3 length: 14 residues. The V segment lost 0 bases and the J segment 4 bases; nucleotides outside the gene matches: 3. Germline V lookup: CDR1 SGHRS, CDR2 YFSETQ. CDR3 sequence (DNA): TGCGCCAGCAGCTTGGCCCCAGGGGGCTATGGCTACACCTTC. This codes for CASSLAPGGYGYTF.

The chain joins TRBV2 to TRBJ1-1; no clear D gene. Germline CDR1 and CDR2: SNHLY and FYNNEI. The CDR3 is 13 amino acids. The V end lost 4 bases, the J end lost 1 base, and 7 bases lay between the germline ends. The CDR3 is CASSVESNTEAFF. For the CDR3, the DNA is TGTGCCAGCAGTGTAGAGTCGAACACTGAAGCTTTCTTT. Together with reference TRBV2 and TRBJ1-1, the CDR3 gives the full variable domain: EPEVTQTPSHQVTQMGQEVILRCVPISNHLYFYWYRQILGQKVEFLVSFYNNEISEKSEIFDDQFSVERPDGSNFTLKIRSTKLEDSAMYFCASSVESNTEAFFGQGTRLTVV.

This clone was detected a few times. The chain links TRBV4-2 to TRBJ1-1, with D maybe TRBD1 (5 bases). The CDR3 is 14 residues long. Trimming took off 5 bases at V and 8 bases at J, with 18 bases between the two ends. The V gene's germline CDR1 is LGHNA and CDR2 YNFKEQ. CDR3 sequence reads: CASSTRQTSYEAFF. The CDR3 region has the DNA TGTGCCAGCAGCACCCGACAGACTTCATACGAAGCTTTCTTT.

This chain links TRBV7-2 with TRBJ1-4; possibly TRBD1 for D (5 bases). The V gene's germline CDR1 is SGHTA and CDR2 FQGNSA. With 2 bases removed from V and 0 bases from J, the gap between germline ends came to 13 bases. The CDR3 has 17 amino acids. The CDR3 sequence: CASSLFGGDPTNEKLFF. The CDR3 bases are TGTGCCAGCAGCTTATTTGGAGGGGACCCAACTAATGAAAAACTGTTTTTT.

This clone was counted a few times. This chain joins TRBV19 and TRBJ2-6; 11 bases match TRBD1. Germline CDR1 is LNHDA and CDR2 is SQIVND (reference sequence). The V and J ends lost 6 bases and 0 bases, in that order; junction bases with no gene match: 4. The CDR3 covers 17 residues. The CDR3 loop reads CASSGGTGGSGANVLTF. CDR3 in DNA: TGTGCCAGTAGCGGGGGGACAGGGGGCTCTGGGGCCAACGTCCTGACTTTC.

This clone was counted only a few times. This chain connects TRBV27 to TRBJ2-2; D may be TRBD1 (5 bases). Trimming shortened V by 8 bases and J by 1 base, and 8 bases separated the two germline ends. The CDR3 runs 13 residues. Germline V gives CDR1 MNHEY, CDR2 SMNVEV (reference sequence). The CDR3 protein is CASLRGNTGELFF. The CDR3 bases are TGTGCCAGCCTTAGGGGGAACACCGGGGAGCTGTTTTTT.

This clone was detected once. The rearrangement uses TRBV7-9 and TRBJ2-1; maybe TRBD2 (6 bases). Germline V gene sequence: CDR1 SEHNR, CDR2 FQNEAQ (reference sequence). This CDR3 has 15 amino acids. Trimming pared 2 bases from V and 0 bases from J, leaving 8 bases between. CDR3 sequence reads: CASSLYGSSYNEQFF. Here the CDR3 DNA reads TGTGCCAGCAGCTTATACGGGAGCTCCTACAATGAGCAGTTCTTC.

This clone is a singleton in its sample. V and J are TRBV5-1 and TRBJ2-7, with 7 bases lining up with TRBD1. CDR1 is SGHRS and CDR2 is YFSETQ in the germline V gene. CDR3 length: 14 amino acids. Losses at the gene ends were 6 bases for V and 3 bases for J; bases not matched to a gene: 9. CDR3 coding DNA: TGCGCCAGCACCCGGAAAGGGGGCAGCTACGAGCAGTACTTC. It codes for CASTRKGGSYEQYF. The full variable domain, with the rest looked up from reference TRBV5-1 and TRBJ2-7, is KAGVTQTPRYLIKTRGQQVTLSCSPISGHRSVSWYQQTPGQGLQFLFEYFSETQRNKGNFPGRFSGRQFSNSRSEMNVSTLELGDSALYLCASTRKGGSYEQYFGPGTRLTVT.

The rearrangement joins TRBV7-9 to TRBJ2-5; 8 nucleotides line up with TRBD2. The CDR3 covers 12 residues. Germline CDR1 and CDR2: SEHNR and FQNEAQ (reference sequence). The V segment lost 8 bases and the J segment 2 bases; nucleotides outside the gene matches: 1. The chain's CDR3 is CASAGGQETQYF. The CDR3 nucleotides are TGTGCCAGCGCGGGGGGACAAGAGACCCAGTACTTC.

The genes are TRBV5-5 and TRBJ1-1; 7 positions agree with TRBD1. The germline CDR1 and CDR2 sequences are SGHKS and YYEKEE (reference sequence). V lost 4 bases to trimming and J lost 1 base; unmatched junction nucleotides: 13. The CDR3 contains 17 residues. The CDR3 DNA reads as TGTGCCAGCAGCACAATAACCTCCGGGACAGCGAACACTGAAGCTTTCTTT. It translates to CASSTITSGTANTEAFF. The whole variable domain, filled in from reference TRBV5-5 and TRBJ1-1, reads DAGVTQSPTHLIKTRGQQVTLRCSPISGHKSVSWYQQVLGQGPQFIFQYYEKEERGRGNFPDRFSARQFPNYSSELNVNALLLGDSALYLCASSTITSGTANTEAFFGQGTRLTVV.

The chain's CDR3 is CASSNRVRRIDEQFF. DNA for the CDR3: TGTGCCAGCAGTAACCGAGTTAGGAGAATAGATGAGCAGTTCTTC. The V gene is TRBV6-1, the J gene TRBJ2-1; D ambiguous. The germline gives CDR1 MNHNS, CDR2 SASEGT. V gave up 5 bases and J gave up 8 bases, with 19 bases separating them. The CDR3 spans 15 residues.